A selection of T cell receptor beta chains follows, all from one sample in a study of T cell responses to AZD1222 COVID-19 vaccine. Here immunoSEQ multiplex PCR was the method, and the copy in TCRdb shows in-frame clones only, minus some. The sample contains 86,000 or so clones, roughly 90% of which appear only once. Sequencing used peripheral blood, obtained on day 0 of AZD1222 vaccination. The receptors originated from an adult in good health. The CDR3 runs from the conserved cysteine through the conserved F or W. D genes are given only for firm matches. Where a row states a size, it is once, few, many or the class of an expanded clone; other rows omit it.

size: NA
V: TRBV5-1
J: TRBJ2-7
D: NA
CDR3: CASNLDGYEQYF
DNA: TGCGCCAGCAACTTGGACGGCTACGAGCAGTACTTC

size: NA
V: TRBV29-1
J: TRBJ1-1
D: NA
CDR3: CSVEGGTNTEAFF
DNA: TGCAGCGTTGAGGGGGGGACGAACACTGAAGCTTTCTTT

size: NA
V: TRBV30
J: TRBJ1-2
D: TRBD1
CDR3: CAWTAGGQGRGYTF
DNA: TGTGCCTGGACCGCAGGGGGACAGGGGAGAGGCTACACCTTC

size: NA
V: TRBV5-1
J: TRBJ2-7
D: TRBD1
CDR3: CASSPAGDRVHEQYF
DNA: TGCGCCAGCAGCCCGGCGGGGGACAGGGTCCACGAGCAGTACTTC

size: NA
V: TRBV28
J: TRBJ2-1
D: NA
CDR3: CASSFTTRDEQFF
DNA: TGTGCCAGCAGTTTCACTACGAGGGATGAGCAGTTCTTC

size: NA
V: TRBV7-9
J: TRBJ1-3
D: TRBD1
CDR3: CASSLVQGTGNTIYF
DNA: TGTGCCAGCAGCTTAGTACAGGGGACTGGAAACACCATATATTTT

size: NA
V: TRBV10-2
J: TRBJ1-5
D: TRBD1
CDR3: CASSDRQGGVNQPQHF
DNA: TGCGCCAGCAGTGATAGACAGGGAGGTGTTAATCAGCCCCAGCATTTT

size: NA
V: TRBV6-5
J: TRBJ1-1
D: NA
CDR3: CASSYSTAINTEAFF
DNA: TGTGCCAGCAGTTACTCGACAGCAATAAACACTGAAGCTTTCTTT

size: NA
V: TRBV6-6
J: TRBJ2-2
D: TRBD1
CDR3: CASSRQGQPGELFF
DNA: TGTGCCAGCAGCCGACAGGGTCAGCCCGGGGAGCTGTTTTTT

size: NA
V: TRBV7-9
J: TRBJ2-7
D: NA
CDR3: CASSLASSPYEQYF
DNA: TGTGCCAGCAGCTTAGCTAGCAGCCCCTACGAGCAGTACTTC

size: NA
V: TRBV6-5
J: TRBJ1-2
D: TRBD1
CDR3: CASSRSDRGGDGYTF
DNA: TGTGCCAGCAGTAGATCGGACAGGGGTGGAGATGGCTACACCTTC

size: once
V: TRBV28
J: TRBJ1-2
D: NA
CDR3: CASTMGGDLYGYTF
DNA: TGTGCCAGCACCATGGGGGGTGATCTCTATGGCTACACCTTC

size: NA
V: TRBV18
J: TRBJ1-4
D: NA
CDR3: CASSPPRTGLNEKLFF
DNA: TGTGCCAGCTCGCCGCCCCGTACAGGGCTTAATGAAAAACTGTTTTTT

size: few
V: TRBV3-1/TRBV3-2
J: TRBJ1-2
D: NA
CDR3: CASSLGYGYTF
DNA: TGTGCCAGCAGCTTGGGCTATGGCTACACCTTC

size: once
V: TRBV4-2
J: TRBJ1-2
D: TRBD1
CDR3: CASSPGTGTYGYTF
DNA: TGTGCCAGCAGCCCAGGGACAGGGACCTATGGCTACACCTTC

size: once
V: TRBV5-6
J: TRBJ1-2
D: TRBD1
CDR3: CASSLTGQGFGYTF
DNA: TGTGCCAGCAGCTTAACGGGACAGGGTTTCGGCTACACCTTC

size: NA
V: TRBV5-8
J: TRBJ1-2
D: NA
CDR3: CASSSGQGYGYTF
DNA: TGTGCCAGCAGCTCAGGGCAGGGCTATGGCTACACCTTC

size: NA
V: TRBV6-5
J: TRBJ2-5
D: NA
CDR3: CASSYSVTETQYF
DNA: TGTGCCAGCAGTTACTCGGTCACAGAGACCCAGTACTTC

size: NA
V: TRBV7-9
J: TRBJ1-1
D: NA
CDR3: CAPTDTWNTEAFF
DNA: TGTGCCCCCACGGACACCTGGAACACTGAAGCTTTCTTT

size: NA
V: TRBV3-1/TRBV3-2
J: TRBJ2-3
D: NA
CDR3: CASSQTDSRQYF
DNA: TGTGCCAGCAGTCAGACAGATTCGAGGCAGTATTTT

size: NA
V: TRBV7-9
J: TRBJ1-4
D: NA
CDR3: CASSLEGRVSEKLFF
DNA: TGTGCCAGCAGCTTAGAAGGGCGGGTTAGTGAAAAACTGTTTTTT

size: NA
V: TRBV5-1
J: TRBJ2-7
D: NA
CDR3: CASSLEGSGFYEQYF
DNA: TGCGCCAGCAGCTTGGAAGGGTCTGGGTTCTACGAGCAGTACTTC

size: NA
V: TRBV29-1
J: TRBJ2-1
D: TRBD2
CDR3: CSALRGAGGNEQFF
DNA: TGCAGCGCCCTCCGGGGGGCGGGAGGGAATGAGCAGTTCTTC

size: NA
V: TRBV7-6
J: TRBJ2-3
D: TRBD1
CDR3: CASSPRTGGTDTQYF
DNA: TGTGCCAGCAGCCCTAGGACAGGGGGCACAGATACGCAGTATTTT

size: NA
V: TRBV19
J: TRBJ1-1
D: NA
CDR3: CASSIVFAGNTEAFF
DNA: TGTGCCAGTAGTATAGTCTTTGCAGGGAACACTGAAGCTTTCTTT

size: few
V: TRBV5-1
J: TRBJ1-5
D: TRBD1
CDR3: CASSPGQGVNQPQHF
DNA: TGCGCCAGCAGCCCGGGACAGGGGGTGAATCAGCCCCAGCATTTT

size: NA
V: TRBV11-2
J: TRBJ1-1
D: NA
CDR3: CASSPTGNTEAFF
DNA: TGTGCCAGCAGCCCAACAGGGAACACTGAAGCTTTCTTT

size: NA
V: TRBV11-1
J: TRBJ1-1
D: NA
CDR3: CASSNPDGPEAFF
DNA: TGTGCCAGCAGCAATCCGGACGGCCCTGAAGCTTTCTTT

size: NA
V: TRBV12-3/TRBV12-4
J: TRBJ1-2
D: TRBD1
CDR3: CASSQQGNYGYTF
DNA: TGTGCCAGCAGTCAACAGGGGAACTATGGCTACACCTTC

size: NA
V: TRBV9
J: TRBJ1-4
D: TRBD1
CDR3: CASSLRPTGGGEKLFF
DNA: TGTGCCAGCAGCCTCCGGCCTACAGGGGGCGGCGAAAAACTGTTTTTT

size: NA
V: TRBV7-8
J: TRBJ1-6
D: NA
CDR3: CASSLLGGNSPLHF
DNA: TGTGCCAGCAGCTTATTGGGGGGAAATTCACCCCTCCACTTT

size: NA
V: TRBV27
J: TRBJ2-3
D: NA
CDR3: CASSVTRAVEIDTQYF
DNA: TGTGCCAGCAGTGTGACCCGGGCGGTGGAGATAGATACGCAGTATTTT

size: NA
V: TRBV3-1/TRBV3-2
J: TRBJ2-2
D: NA
CDR3: CASSRDPRNTGELFF
DNA: TGTGCCAGCAGCCGGGATCCGAGGAACACCGGGGAGCTGTTTTTT

size: NA
V: TRBV19
J: TRBJ2-7
D: TRBD1
CDR3: CASSIRSGTGVEQYF
DNA: TGTGCCAGTAGTATAAGATCCGGGACAGGGGTCGAGCAGTACTTC

size: NA
V: TRBV6-2/TRBV6-3
J: TRBJ1-5
D: TRBD1
CDR3: CASRYGDRVGQPQHF
DNA: TGTGCCAGCAGATACGGAGACAGGGTTGGTCAGCCCCAGCATTTT

size: NA
V: TRBV30
J: TRBJ1-6
D: NA
CDR3: CAWSVPLGTLHF
DNA: TGTGCCTGGAGTGTACCGTTGGGGACGCTCCACTTT

size: NA
V: TRBV4-2
J: TRBJ1-1
D: NA
CDR3: CASSQEGRVNTEAFF
DNA: TGTGCCAGCAGCCAAGAGGGCAGGGTGAACACTGAAGCTTTCTTT

size: few
V: TRBV27
J: TRBJ2-1
D: TRBD1
CDR3: CASSLSRGQGEGEQFF
DNA: TGTGCCAGCAGTTTATCGAGGGGACAGGGTGAGGGTGAGCAGTTCTTC

size: NA
V: TRBV5-1
J: TRBJ2-1
D: NA
CDR3: CASSWPGSSGDNEQFF
DNA: TGCGCCAGCAGCTGGCCTGGGTCGAGCGGCGACAATGAGCAGTTCTTC

size: NA
V: TRBV29-1
J: TRBJ1-2
D: NA
CDR3: CSVEESAYGYTF
DNA: TGCAGCGTTGAAGAGTCGGCCTATGGCTACACCTTC

size: NA
V: TRBV18
J: TRBJ2-7
D: TRBD1
CDR3: CASSPLEGQGEAEQYF
DNA: TGTGCCAGCTCACCATTGGAGGGACAGGGTGAAGCCGAGCAGTACTTC

size: NA
V: TRBV7-8
J: TRBJ2-7
D: TRBD2
CDR3: CASTFTGKAGAGEQYF
DNA: TGTGCCAGCACCTTTACGGGAAAAGCGGGGGCGGGGGAGCAGTACTTC

size: NA
V: TRBV5-1
J: TRBJ2-1
D: TRBD1
CDR3: CASSAQGQGGYNEQFF
DNA: TGCGCCAGCAGCGCCCAGGGACAGGGGGGCTACAATGAGCAGTTCTTC

size: NA
V: TRBV15
J: TRBJ1-1
D: NA
CDR3: CATSRRSDTEAFF
DNA: TGTGCCACCAGCAGAAGGTCCGACACTGAAGCTTTCTTT

size: NA
V: TRBV28
J: TRBJ1-5
D: NA
CDR3: CASSFGQGRNQPQHF
DNA: TGTGCCAGCAGTTTTGGCCAGGGGCGCAATCAGCCCCAGCATTTT

size: NA
V: TRBV7-9
J: TRBJ2-3
D: NA
CDR3: CASSLGGARRTDTQYF
DNA: TGTGCCAGCAGCTTAGGGGGGGCCAGGCGGACAGATACGCAGTATTTT

size: NA
V: TRBV27
J: TRBJ1-6
D: TRBD1
CDR3: CASSLLRTGTNSPLHF
DNA: TGTGCCAGCAGTCTCCTACGGACAGGGACCAATTCACCCCTCCACTTT

size: NA
V: TRBV19
J: TRBJ2-7
D: NA
CDR3: CASKGGSEQYF
DNA: TGTGCCAGTAAAGGAGGTTCCGAGCAGTACTTC

size: few
V: TRBV24-1
J: TRBJ2-2
D: TRBD1
CDR3: CATSDFPGGNTNTGELFF
DNA: TGTGCCACCAGTGATTTTCCAGGGGGTAATACGAACACCGGGGAGCTGTTTTTT

size: NA
V: TRBV5-1
J: TRBJ1-1
D: NA
CDR3: CASSSLTKNTEAFF
DNA: TGCGCCAGCAGCTCCCTCACCAAGAACACTGAAGCTTTCTTT

size: NA
V: TRBV27
J: TRBJ1-5
D: NA
CDR3: CASSLRSLGNNQPQHF
DNA: TGTGCCAGCAGTTTGAGGAGCTTAGGAAACAATCAGCCCCAGCATTTT

size: NA
V: TRBV28
J: TRBJ2-7
D: TRBD1
CDR3: CASSSTGSSYEQYF
DNA: TGTGCCAGCAGTTCGACAGGGTCGTCCTACGAGCAGTACTTC

size: NA
V: TRBV6-1
J: TRBJ2-5
D: TRBD1
CDR3: CASSEVRDRGETQYF
DNA: TGTGCCAGCAGTGAAGTTAGGGACAGGGGAGAGACCCAGTACTTC

size: NA
V: TRBV6-2/TRBV6-3
J: TRBJ1-5
D: NA
CDR3: CASSYEAGWQPQHF
DNA: TGTGCCAGCAGTTATGAGGCAGGCTGGCAGCCCCAGCATTTT